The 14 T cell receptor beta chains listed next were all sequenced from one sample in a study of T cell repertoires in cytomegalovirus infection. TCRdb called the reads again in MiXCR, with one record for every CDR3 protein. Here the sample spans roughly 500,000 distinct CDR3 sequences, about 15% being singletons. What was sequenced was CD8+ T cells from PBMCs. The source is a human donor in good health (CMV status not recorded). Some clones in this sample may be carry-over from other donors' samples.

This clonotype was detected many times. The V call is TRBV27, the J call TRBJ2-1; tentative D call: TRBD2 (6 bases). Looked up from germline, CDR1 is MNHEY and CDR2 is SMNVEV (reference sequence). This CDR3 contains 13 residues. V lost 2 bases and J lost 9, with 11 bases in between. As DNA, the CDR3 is TGTGCCAGCAGTTTAGGAGGGGCAGCTGAGCAGTTCTTC. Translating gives CASSLGGAAEQFF.

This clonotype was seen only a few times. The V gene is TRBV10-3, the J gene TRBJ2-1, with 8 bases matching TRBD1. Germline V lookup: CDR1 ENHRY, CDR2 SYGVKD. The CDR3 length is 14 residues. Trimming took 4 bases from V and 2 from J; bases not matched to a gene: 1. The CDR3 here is CAISADRAYNEQFF. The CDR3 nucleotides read TGTGCCATCAGTGCGGACAGGGCCTACAATGAGCAGTTCTTC.

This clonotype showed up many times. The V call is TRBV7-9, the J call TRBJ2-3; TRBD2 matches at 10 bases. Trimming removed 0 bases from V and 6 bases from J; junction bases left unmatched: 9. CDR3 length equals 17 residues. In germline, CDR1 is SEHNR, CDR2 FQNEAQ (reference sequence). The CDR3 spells CASSLARERGGQDTQYF. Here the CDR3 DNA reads TGTGCCAGCAGCTTAGCGAGGGAGCGGGGGGGCCAGGATACGCAGTATTTT.

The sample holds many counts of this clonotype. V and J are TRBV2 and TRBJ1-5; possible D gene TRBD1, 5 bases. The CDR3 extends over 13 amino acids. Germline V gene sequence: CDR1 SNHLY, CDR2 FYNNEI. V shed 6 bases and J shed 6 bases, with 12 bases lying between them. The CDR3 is CASRSGGGQPQHF. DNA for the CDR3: TGTGCCAGCAGGAGTGGGGGGGGTCAGCCCCAGCATTTT.

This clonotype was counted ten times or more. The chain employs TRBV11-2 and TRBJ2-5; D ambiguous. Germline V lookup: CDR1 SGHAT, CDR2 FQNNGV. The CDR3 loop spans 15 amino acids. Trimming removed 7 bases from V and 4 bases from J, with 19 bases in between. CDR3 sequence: CASTPLGFWGETQYF. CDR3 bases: TGTGCCAGCACCCCCTTGGGCTTCTGGGGAGAGACCCAGTACTTC.

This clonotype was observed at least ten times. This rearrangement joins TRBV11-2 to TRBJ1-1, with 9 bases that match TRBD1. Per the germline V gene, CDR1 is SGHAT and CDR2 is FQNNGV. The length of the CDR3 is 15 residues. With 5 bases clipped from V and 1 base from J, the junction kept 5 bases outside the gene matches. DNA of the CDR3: TGTGCCAGCAGCCACGGGACAGGGACGAACACTGAAGCTTTCTTT. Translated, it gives CASSHGTGTNTEAFF. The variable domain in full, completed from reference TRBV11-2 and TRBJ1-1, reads EAGVAQSPRYKIIEKRQSVAFWCNPISGHATLYWYQQILGQGPKLLIQFQNNGVVDDSQLPKDRFSAERLKGVDSTLKIQPAKLEDSAVYLCASSHGTGTNTEAFFGQGTRLTVV.

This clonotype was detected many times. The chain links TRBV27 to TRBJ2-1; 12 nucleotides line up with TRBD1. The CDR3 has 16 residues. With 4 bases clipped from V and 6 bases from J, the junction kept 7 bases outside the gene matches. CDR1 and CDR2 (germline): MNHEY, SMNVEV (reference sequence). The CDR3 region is CASSYAGTGGSNEQFF. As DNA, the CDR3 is TGTGCCAGCAGTTACGCCGGGACAGGGGGCTCCAATGAGCAGTTCTTC.

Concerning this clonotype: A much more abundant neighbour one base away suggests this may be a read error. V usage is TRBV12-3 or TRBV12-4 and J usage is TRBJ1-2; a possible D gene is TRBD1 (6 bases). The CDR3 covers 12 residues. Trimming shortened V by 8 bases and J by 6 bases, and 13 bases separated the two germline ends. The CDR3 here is CASLDSENGYTF. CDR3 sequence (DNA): TGTGCCAGCCTGGACAGCGAGAATGGCTACACCTTC.

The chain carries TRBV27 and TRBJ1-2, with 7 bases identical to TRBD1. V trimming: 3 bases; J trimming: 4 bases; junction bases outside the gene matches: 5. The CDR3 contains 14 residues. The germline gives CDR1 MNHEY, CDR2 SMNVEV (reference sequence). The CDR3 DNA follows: TGTGCCAGCAGTTTGGACAGGCTTGGCTATGGCTACACCTTC. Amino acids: CASSLDRLGYGYTF.

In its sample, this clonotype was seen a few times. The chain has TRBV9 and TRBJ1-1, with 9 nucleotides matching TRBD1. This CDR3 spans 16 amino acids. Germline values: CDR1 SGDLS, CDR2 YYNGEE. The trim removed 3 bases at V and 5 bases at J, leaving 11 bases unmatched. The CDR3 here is CASSAGTGIGGTEAFF. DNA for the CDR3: TGTGCCAGCAGCGCTGGGACAGGGATAGGGGGGACTGAAGCTTTCTTT.

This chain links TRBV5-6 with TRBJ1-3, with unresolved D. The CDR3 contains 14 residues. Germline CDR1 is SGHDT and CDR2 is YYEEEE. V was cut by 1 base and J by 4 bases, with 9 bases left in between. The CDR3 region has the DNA TGTGCCAGCAGCTTGCAAGCTAGCGGAAACACCATATATTTT. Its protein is CASSLQASGNTIYF.

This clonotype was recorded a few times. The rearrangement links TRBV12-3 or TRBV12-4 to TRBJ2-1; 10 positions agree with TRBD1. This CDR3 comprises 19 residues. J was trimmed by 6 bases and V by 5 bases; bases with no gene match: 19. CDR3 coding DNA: TGTGCCAGCAGTCAGCTTCTGGGACAGGGGACACGCGCCATCAATGAGCAGTTCTTC. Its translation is CASSQLLGQGTRAINEQFF.

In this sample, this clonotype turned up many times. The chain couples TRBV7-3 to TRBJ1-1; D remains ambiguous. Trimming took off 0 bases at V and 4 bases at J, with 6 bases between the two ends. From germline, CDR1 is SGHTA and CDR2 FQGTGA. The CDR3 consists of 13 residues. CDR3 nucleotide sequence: TGTGCCAGCAGCTTAACATCCGCCACTGAAGCTTTCTTT. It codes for CASSLTSATEAFF.

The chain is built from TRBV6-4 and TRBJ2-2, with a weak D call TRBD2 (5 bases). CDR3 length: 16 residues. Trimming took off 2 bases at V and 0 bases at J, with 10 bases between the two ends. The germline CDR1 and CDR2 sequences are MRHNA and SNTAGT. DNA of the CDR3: TGTGCCAGCAGTGACGGAGTAGCGCCGAACACCGGGGAGCTGTTTTTT. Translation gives CASSDGVAPNTGELFF.